What follows are 13 T cell receptor beta chains derived from one specimen sequenced in a study of T cell responses to AZD1222 COVID-19 vaccine. Repertoires were generated with immunoSEQ multiplex PCR, while TCRdb's copy carries only in-frame clones and drops some. The table records about 6,100 clones, roughly 86% of them present only once. The sequencing used peripheral blood, collected 28 days after the second AZD1222 dose. The receptors shown here come from an adult who received the AZD1222 COVID-19 vaccine.

The chain couples TRBV5-1 to TRBJ1-3, with D tentatively TRBD1 (5 bases). CDR1 is SGHRS and CDR2 is YFSETQ in the germline V gene. The CDR3 runs 15 residues. With 4 bases removed from V and 4 bases from J, the gap between germline ends came to 15 bases. The DNA of the CDR3 is TGCGCCAGCAGCGAGAGAGGGGCCGCCGGAAACACCATATATTTT. It codes for CASSERGAAGNTIYF.

The chain combines TRBV5-1 with TRBJ2-2; D might be TRBD1 (6 bases). V lost 6 bases and J lost 3, with 15 bases in between. CDR1 is SGHRS, CDR2 YFSETQ, per germline. The CDR3 loop spans 15 amino acids. CDR3 amino acids: CASTLQGRDTGELFF. DNA for the CDR3: TGCGCCAGCACCTTACAGGGTCGAGACACCGGGGAGCTGTTTTTT.

In its sample, this clone was seen once. This chain uses TRBV29-1 with TRBJ2-7, with a possible D match to TRBD1 (6 bases). Trimming stripped 5 bases from V and 0 bases from J, with 8 bases between. CDR1 is SQVTM, CDR2 ANQGSEA, per germline. This CDR3 is 12 amino acids long. This CDR3 is CSVTGFSYEQYF. The CDR3 DNA reads as TGCAGCGTTACAGGGTTCTCCTACGAGCAGTACTTC.

Here the CDR3 DNA reads TGCGCCAGCAGTTTAACGACAGGTACCTATGGCTACACCTTC. This codes for CASSLTTGTYGYTF. The rearrangement joins TRBV5-1 to TRBJ1-2; a weak D match, TRBD1 (6 bases). V was trimmed by 5 bases and J by 4 bases, leaving 15 bases between them. Germline V CDR1 and CDR2: SGHRS, YFSETQ. The CDR3 totals 14 residues.

The chain recombines TRBV18 with TRBJ2-1, with D hard to call. CDR1 is KGHSH, CDR2 LQKENI, per germline. The CDR3 contains 16 residues. The V end was cut by 2 bases, the J end by 3 bases, with 14 bases between. In nucleotides, the CDR3 is TGTGCCAGCTCACCATATGATTCAACGGGCTACAATGAGCAGTTCTTC. Amino acid sequence: CASSPYDSTGYNEQFF.

The chain joins TRBV11-1 to TRBJ2-3; possibly TRBD1 for D (6 bases). CDR1 SGHAT and CDR2 FQDESV come from the germline V gene (reference sequence). The CDR3 totals 14 residues. V lost 6 bases to trimming and J lost 3 bases, with 13 bases between them. The CDR3 coding sequence is TGTGCCAGCAGTCGGAACAGGGAAACAGATACGCAGTATTTT. As protein: CASSRNRETDTQYF.

The chain joins TRBV19 to TRBJ1-5; no reliable D call. Trimming removed 5 bases at V and 6 bases at J, with 11 bases between. Germline CDR1 is LNHDA and CDR2 is SQIVND (reference sequence). This CDR3 comprises 13 residues. CDR3 region: CASSLGLGQPQHF. The CDR3 DNA follows: TGTGCCAGTAGTCTGGGGTTAGGTCAGCCCCAGCATTTT.

This clone was detected once. The CDR3 DNA sequence: TGCGCCATCCTCCAGGGTTCCTACGAGCAGTACTTC. Translating it yields CAILQGSYEQYF. The V gene is TRBV10-1, the J gene TRBJ2-7, with D possibly being TRBD1 (5 bases). CDR1 is WNHNN and CDR2 is SYGVQD in the germline V gene (reference sequence). This CDR3 is 12 amino acids long. Trimming removed 10 bases from V and 1 base from J, with 11 bases in between.

This chain links TRBV19 with TRBJ1-4; no reliable D call. The CDR3 length is 16 residues. Trimming removed 4 bases from V and 0 bases from J, with 12 bases in between. Per the germline V gene, CDR1 is LNHDA and CDR2 is SQIVND (reference sequence). The CDR3 sequence: CASSTKGGATNEKLFF. The CDR3 nucleotides are TGTGCCAGTAGTACCAAGGGAGGTGCAACTAATGAAAAACTGTTTTTT.

The genes are TRBV5-1 and TRBJ1-3; the D is unclear. Trimming took off 7 bases at V and 0 bases at J, with 11 bases between the two ends. The CDR3 has 14 residues. Looked up from germline, CDR1 is SGHRS and CDR2 is YFSETQ. This chain's CDR3 is CASGSGVSGNTIYF. The DNA for the CDR3 is TGCGCCAGCGGATCCGGGGTCTCTGGAAACACCATATATTTT.

The V gene is TRBV6-2 or TRBV6-3, the J gene TRBJ1-2, with unresolved D. V gave up 0 bases and J gave up 3 bases, with 14 bases separating them. The germline V gene encodes CDR1 MNHEY and CDR2 SVGEGT. There are 16 residues in the CDR3. In DNA, the CDR3 is TGTGCCAGCAGTTACTCTAGCCTCCTCGGGGACTATGGCTACACCTTC. This encodes CASSYSSLLGDYGYTF.

The genes are TRBV3-1 (or the pseudogene TRBV3-2) and TRBJ1-2; no reliable D call. The CDR3 totals 12 residues. The V end lost 4 bases, the J end lost 2 bases, and 5 bases lay between the germline ends. Germline CDR1 LGHDT, CDR2 YNNKEL (reference sequence). DNA for the CDR3: TGTGCCAGCAGCCGGCTAAACTATGGCTACACCTTC. Amino acid sequence: CASSRLNYGYTF.

J is TRBJ1-6 and V is TRBV28, with D hard to call. The CDR3 runs to 12 residues. Germline lookup yields CDR1 MDHEN and CDR2 SYDVKM. The ends were cut back, 6 bases at V and 14 bases at J, with 14 bases in the middle. CDR3 in amino acids: CASSPDEAALHF. CDR3 coding DNA: TGTGCCAGCAGCCCAGACGAGGCGGCCCTCCACTTT.